The 4 T cell receptor beta chains presented below share a single source sample, sequenced in a study of glioma-infiltrating T cells after dendritic cell vaccination. Produced via immunoSEQ multiplex PCR; TCRdb's table is partial and in-frame only. The sample yields roughly 52,000 clones, 85% seen once. Sequencing was performed on blood, taken before dendritic cell vaccination. These receptors were obtained from a human donor with glioblastoma.

This rearrangement joins TRBV5-1 to TRBJ1-2; D gene uncertain. V was cut by 0 bases and J by 3 bases, with 9 bases left in between. The CDR3 is 14 residues long. The germline CDR1 and CDR2 sequences are SGHRS and YFSETQ. This CDR3 is CASSLAGFDYGYTF. The CDR3 DNA is TGCGCCAGCAGCTTGGCCGGGTTCGACTATGGCTACACCTTC.

This chain connects TRBV18 to TRBJ1-1, with D unresolved. Per germline, CDR1 KGHSH and CDR2 LQKENI. Trimming shortened V by 3 bases and J by 4 bases, and 15 bases separated the two germline ends. The CDR3 has 15 residues. CDR3 in DNA: TGTGCCAGCTCACCTGCCCGGACGGGGATCACTGAAGCTTTCTTT. This gives the protein CASSPARTGITEAFF.

This clone was detected once. The chain has TRBV11-2 and TRBJ2-2, with 11 positions matching TRBD2. The CDR3 is made up of 16 amino acids. Germline V CDR1 and CDR2: SGHAT, FQNNGV. V trimming: 4 bases; J trimming: 5 bases; junction bases outside the gene matches: 6. DNA of the CDR3: TGTGCCAGCAGCTCACTAGCGGGAGTCAATACCGGGGAGCTGTTTTTT. Encoded protein: CASSSLAGVNTGELFF.

This clone came up once. The CDR3 coding sequence is TGTGCCAGCAGCCAAGGACCCGGGAACATTTACCCATACGAGCAGTACTTC. It yields the protein CASSQGPGNIYPYEQYF. The rearrangement links TRBV14 to TRBJ2-7; TRBD2 is a possible D gene (5 bases). The V gene lost 1 base and the J gene lost 4 bases, with 20 bases spanning the gap. The germline V gene encodes CDR1 SGHDN and CDR2 FVKESK. This CDR3 contains 17 residues.